What follows is one TCR beta chain and its context. A quantity of about 0.5 to 1 ug RNA underwent reverse transcription using random hexamers. Amplification of TCR beta CDR3 by immunoSEQ multiplex PCR spanned 54 Vbeta and 13 Jbeta. Via MiXCR, TCRdb re-called the immunoSEQ multiplex PCR reads, giving one row per CDR3 protein. Here the sample spans some 150,000 distinct CDR3 sequences, roughly 95% being singletons. The sample comes from a study of CD8 T cells in Susac syndrome. V was trimmed by 4 bases and J by 3 bases, leaving 10 bases between them. Germline assignment: CDR1 LGHNT and CDR2 FRNRAP. This CDR3 spans 14 amino acids.

Sequenced: CD4+ T cells from PBMCs. The clonotype was recovered from a human donor with Susac syndrome. V and J are TRBV12-5 and TRBJ2-1; D uncertain. CDR3 bases: TGTGCTAGTGGTTCCCCGGACGGCTACAATGAGCAGTTCTTC. The encoded protein is CASGSPDGYNEQFF.